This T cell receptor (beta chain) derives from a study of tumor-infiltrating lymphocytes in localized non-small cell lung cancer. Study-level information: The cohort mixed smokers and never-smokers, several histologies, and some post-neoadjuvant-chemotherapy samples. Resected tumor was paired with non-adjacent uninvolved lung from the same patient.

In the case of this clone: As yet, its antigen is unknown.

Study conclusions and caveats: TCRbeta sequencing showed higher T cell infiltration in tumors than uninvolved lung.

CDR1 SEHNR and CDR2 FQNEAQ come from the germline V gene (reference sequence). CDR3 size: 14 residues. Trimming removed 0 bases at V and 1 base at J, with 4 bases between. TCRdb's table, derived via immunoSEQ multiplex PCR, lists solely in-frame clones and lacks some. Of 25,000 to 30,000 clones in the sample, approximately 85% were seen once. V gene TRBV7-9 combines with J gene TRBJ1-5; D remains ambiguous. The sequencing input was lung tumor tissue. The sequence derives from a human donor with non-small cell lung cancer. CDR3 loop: CASSLAGSNQPQHF. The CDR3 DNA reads TGTGCCAGCAGCTTAGCGGGGAGCAATCAGCCCCAGCATTTT. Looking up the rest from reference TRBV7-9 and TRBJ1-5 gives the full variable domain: DTGVSQNPRHKITKRGQNVTFRCDPISEHNRLYWYRQTLGQGPEFLTYFQNEAQLEKSRLLSDRFSAERPKGSFSTLEIQRTEQGDSAMYLCASSLAGSNQPQHFGDGTRLSIL.